Within the sample, the clone carrying this TCR beta chain is medium-sized (0.01 to 0.1%). The antigen is unknown. The sample originates from a study of OX40 agonist ivuxolimab in advanced cancers. For the study at large: The drug used for patients, ivuxolimab, was an agonistic anti-OX40 (CD134) antibody. Head and neck, renal cell, melanoma or hepatocellular carcinoma were the cancers that dose-escalation patients had.

Germline values: CDR1 MDHEN, CDR2 SYDVKM. The CDR3 loop spans 14 amino acids. The ends were cut back, 0 bases at V and 4 bases at J, with 7 bases in the middle. The study's findings and limits: Expanded peripheral T-cell antigen specificity went undetermined.

The table came from immunoSEQ multiplex PCR; TCRdb's copy has only in-frame clones and leaves some out. The table shows approximately 13,000 clones, with roughly two thirds occurring only once. The TCR comes from an adult with an advanced solid tumor such as melanoma, head and neck, liver or kidney cancer. This chain links TRBV28 with TRBJ2-1; D gene uncertain. This specimen consisted of CD4+ or CD8+ T cells sorted from blood, obtained in a trial of the OX40 agonist ivuxolimab. CDR3 amino acids: CASSLWFAYNEQFF. The DNA for the CDR3 is TGTGCCAGCAGTTTATGGTTTGCTTACAATGAGCAGTTCTTC.